This T cell receptor beta chain was identified during a study of molecular identifiers for immune sequencing clone quantification. Study as a whole: Replicate runs used RNA from roughly 20,000 or 100,000 naive CD8 cells, which was split five ways into aliquots, and four of those aliquots were then sequenced.

TCRdb fed the PCR reads into MiXCR, producing one record per CDR3 protein. The sample has 600,000 to 650,000 distinct CDR3 sequences; 20% are singletons. Germline V gene lookup returns CDR1 LNHDA and CDR2 SQIVND (reference sequence). The CDR3 spans 15 residues. After removal of 3 bases from V and 9 bases from J, the junction contained 8 bases not matched to a gene. At least ten counts were recorded for this clonotype. Its specificity is not known. A CD8+CD4-CCR7+CD45RA+ phenotype served as the sorting definition for naive CD8 T cells. Overall study findings and caveats: In CMV-specific effectors, clones above 20 copies held over 98% of molecules; naive, under 1%. For highly expanded clones, sizes could be underestimated when identical TCR molecules share a barcode.

The chain employs TRBV19 and TRBJ2-1; 10 bases are a match to TRBD2. The origin of this receptor is a human donor in good health. Some libraries in this study had Jurkat cell RNA spiked in. Source material: naive CD8+ T cells from blood, with Jurkat cell RNA spiked in. The subset: FACS-sorted CD8+CD4-CCR7+CD45RA+ naive T cells. The DNA of the CDR3 is TGTGCCAGTAGTATCACTAGCGGGAATTCCGGTGAGCAGTTCTTC. Translated, it gives CASSITSGNSGEQFF.